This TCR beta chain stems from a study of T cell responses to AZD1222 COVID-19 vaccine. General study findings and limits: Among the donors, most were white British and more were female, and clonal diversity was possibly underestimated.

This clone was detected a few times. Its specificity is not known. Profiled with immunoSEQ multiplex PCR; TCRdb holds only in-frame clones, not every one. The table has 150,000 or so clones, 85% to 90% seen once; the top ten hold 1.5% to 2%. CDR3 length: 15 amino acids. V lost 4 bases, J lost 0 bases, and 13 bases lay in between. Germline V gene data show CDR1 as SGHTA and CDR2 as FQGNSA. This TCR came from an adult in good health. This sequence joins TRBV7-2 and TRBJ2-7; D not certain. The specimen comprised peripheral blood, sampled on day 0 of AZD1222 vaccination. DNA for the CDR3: TGTGCCAGCAGCTCCCGAAGGGCCAGCTCCTACGAGCAGTACTTC. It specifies CASSSRRASSYEQYF.